These T cell receptor beta chains were read from a single sample in a study of siplizumab effects on memory and regulatory T cells. Data came from immunoSEQ multiplex PCR; TCRdb stores just in-frame clones and leaves some out. Seen here are about 91,000 clones, over 95% observed once, and the top ten hold 0.03% to 0.035%. Sample: naive CD4+ T cells sorted from blood. All receptors come from a human donor in good health. Both conserved end residues are part of each CDR3. The order of the fields is J gene, D gene, V gene, clone size, CDR3 DNA, CDR3 protein. The D gene is left open where the match is weak. Some rows mark clone size as missing; the rest say once, few, many or name a class of expanded clone.

>TRBJ2-1|TRBD2|TRBV5-4|.
TGTGCCAGCAGCTCCGAGGGACTAGTTGACTATGAGCAGTTCTTC
CASSSEGLVDYEQFF
>TRBJ1-6|.|TRBV4-1|.
TGCGCCAGCAGCCAAGGGCGGGCGGGTCCCCTAAATTCACCCCTCCACTTT
CASSQGRAGPLNSPLHF
>TRBJ1-2|TRBD1|TRBV4-3|.
TGCGCCAGCAGCCAAGTCCTCCAGGGGGCCTATGGCTACACCTTC
CASSQVLQGAYGYTF
>TRBJ1-1|TRBD1|TRBV9|once
TGTGCCAGCACAAGCTCGGGACAGGGAAACACTGAAGCTTTCTTT
CASTSSGQGNTEAFF
>TRBJ1-2|TRBD1|TRBV6-1|.
TGTGCCAGCAGAGGGACAGGCTCCCTCTATGGCTACACCTTC
CASRGTGSLYGYTF
>TRBJ1-5|TRBD1|TRBV7-6|.
TGTGCCAGCAGCCCTCGACAGGGGAGAAATCAGCCCCAGCATTTT
CASSPRQGRNQPQHF
>TRBJ1-2|.|TRBV5-4|.
TGTGCCAGCAGCTTGGGAGGGGGTAGGGGTTCTGGCTACACCTTC
CASSLGGGRGSGYTF
>TRBJ2-7|.|TRBV5-1|.
TGCGCCAGCAGCTTGACCGCGACTAGTTATTTCGAGCAGTACTTC
CASSLTATSYFEQYF
>TRBJ2-7|.|TRBV6-5|.
TGTGCCAGCAACGCCGGGACAACCGATTACGAGCAGTACTTC
CASNAGTTDYEQYF
>TRBJ2-3|.|TRBV28|.
TGTGCCAGCAGCGTTGATACGCAGTATTTT
CASSVDTQYF
>TRBJ2-1|TRBD2|TRBV5-1|.
TGCGCCAGCAGCCCGTTTGAGCGGGGGGGTTTCAATGAGCAGTTCTTC
CASSPFERGGFNEQFF